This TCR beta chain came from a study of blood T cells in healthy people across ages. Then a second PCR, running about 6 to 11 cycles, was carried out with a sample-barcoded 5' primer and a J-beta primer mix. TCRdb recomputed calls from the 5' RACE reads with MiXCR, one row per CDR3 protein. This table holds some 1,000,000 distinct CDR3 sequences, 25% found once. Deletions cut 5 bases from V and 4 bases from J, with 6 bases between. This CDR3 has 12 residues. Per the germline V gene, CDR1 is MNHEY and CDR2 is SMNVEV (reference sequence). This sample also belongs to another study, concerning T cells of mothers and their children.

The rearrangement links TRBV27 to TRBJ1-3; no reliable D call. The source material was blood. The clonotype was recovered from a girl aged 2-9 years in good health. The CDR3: CASSDRGNTIYF. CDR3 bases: TGTGCCAGCAGTGATCGAGGAAACACCATATATTTT.